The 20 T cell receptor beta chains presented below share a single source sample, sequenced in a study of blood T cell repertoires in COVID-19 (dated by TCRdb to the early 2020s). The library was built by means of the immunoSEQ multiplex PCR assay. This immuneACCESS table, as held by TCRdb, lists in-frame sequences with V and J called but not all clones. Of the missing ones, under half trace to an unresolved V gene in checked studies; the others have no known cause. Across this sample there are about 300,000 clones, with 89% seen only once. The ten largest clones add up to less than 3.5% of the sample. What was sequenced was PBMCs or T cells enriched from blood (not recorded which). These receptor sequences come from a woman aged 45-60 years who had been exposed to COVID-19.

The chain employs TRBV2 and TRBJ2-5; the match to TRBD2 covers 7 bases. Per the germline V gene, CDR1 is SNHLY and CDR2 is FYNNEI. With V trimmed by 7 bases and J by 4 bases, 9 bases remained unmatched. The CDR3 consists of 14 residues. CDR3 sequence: CASTGGPIGETQYF. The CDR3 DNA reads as TGTGCCAGCACGGGGGGACCTATAGGAGAGACCCAGTACTTC.

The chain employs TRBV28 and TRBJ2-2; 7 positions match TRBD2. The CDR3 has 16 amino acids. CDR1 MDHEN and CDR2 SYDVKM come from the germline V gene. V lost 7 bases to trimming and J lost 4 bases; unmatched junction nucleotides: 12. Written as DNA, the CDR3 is TGTGCCAGCATCCTCAGCGGGGATCGAGTCACCGGGGAGCTGTTTTTT. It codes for CASILSGDRVTGELFF.

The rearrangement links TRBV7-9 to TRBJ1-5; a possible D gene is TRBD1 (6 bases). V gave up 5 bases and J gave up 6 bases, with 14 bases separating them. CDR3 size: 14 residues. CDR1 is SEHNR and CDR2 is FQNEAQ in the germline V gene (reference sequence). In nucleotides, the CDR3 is TGTGCCAGCAGCCCCGAGGGGGGGAGTCAGCCCCAGCATTTT. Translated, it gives CASSPEGGSQPQHF.

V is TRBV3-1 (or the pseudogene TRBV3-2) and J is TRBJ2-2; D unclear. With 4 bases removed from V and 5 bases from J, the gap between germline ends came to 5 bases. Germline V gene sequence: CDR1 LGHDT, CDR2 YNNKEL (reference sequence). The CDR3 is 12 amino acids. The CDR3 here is CASSRGTGELFF. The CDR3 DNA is TGTGCCAGCAGCCGCGGTACCGGGGAGCTGTTTTTT.

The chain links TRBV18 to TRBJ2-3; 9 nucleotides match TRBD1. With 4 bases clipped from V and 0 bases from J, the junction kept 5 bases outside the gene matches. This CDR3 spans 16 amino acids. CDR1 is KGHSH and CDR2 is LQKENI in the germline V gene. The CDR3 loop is CASSRGQGRSTDTQYF. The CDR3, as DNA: TGTGCCAGCTCACGCGGACAGGGGCGAAGCACAGATACGCAGTATTTT.

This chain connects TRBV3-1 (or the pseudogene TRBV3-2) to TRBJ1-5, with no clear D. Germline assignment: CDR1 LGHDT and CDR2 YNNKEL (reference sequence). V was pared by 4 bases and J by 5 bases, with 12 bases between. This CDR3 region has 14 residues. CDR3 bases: TGTGCCAGCAGCCTCCGTAGCTTTGATCAGCCCCAGCATTTT. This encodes CASSLRSFDQPQHF.

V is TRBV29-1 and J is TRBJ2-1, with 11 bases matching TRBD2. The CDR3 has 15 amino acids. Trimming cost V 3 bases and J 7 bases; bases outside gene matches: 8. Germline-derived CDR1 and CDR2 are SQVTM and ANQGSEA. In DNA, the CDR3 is TGCAGCGTTGACCGGCTAGCGGGGGGCCTGAATGAGCAGTTCTTC. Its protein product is CSVDRLAGGLNEQFF.

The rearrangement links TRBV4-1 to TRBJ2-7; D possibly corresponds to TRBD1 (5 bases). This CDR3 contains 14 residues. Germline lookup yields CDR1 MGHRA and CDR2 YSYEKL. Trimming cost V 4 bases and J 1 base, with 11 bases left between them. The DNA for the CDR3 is TGCGCCAGCAGCCCAGCAGGGAAATCCTACGAGCAGTACTTC. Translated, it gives CASSPAGKSYEQYF.

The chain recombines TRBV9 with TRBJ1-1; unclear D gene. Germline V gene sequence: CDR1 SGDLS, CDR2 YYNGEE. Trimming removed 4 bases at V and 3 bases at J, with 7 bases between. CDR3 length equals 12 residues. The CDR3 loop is CASSPHDTEAFF. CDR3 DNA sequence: TGTGCCAGCAGCCCACACGACACTGAAGCTTTCTTT.

CDR3 residues: CATKKTLGGEKLFF. The DNA of the CDR3 is TGTGCCACCAAGAAAACATTGGGGGGAGAAAAACTGTTTTTT. The chain couples TRBV15 to TRBJ1-4; D is perhaps TRBD1 (5 bases). Germline CDR1 LNHNV, CDR2 YYDKDF (reference sequence). Deletions cut 7 bases from V and 8 bases from J, with 17 bases between. This CDR3 region has 14 residues.

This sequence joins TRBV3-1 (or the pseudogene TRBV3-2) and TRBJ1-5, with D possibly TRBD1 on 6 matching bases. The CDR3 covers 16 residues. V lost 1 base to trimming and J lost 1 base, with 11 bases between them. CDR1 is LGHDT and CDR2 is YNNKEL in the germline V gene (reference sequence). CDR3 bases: TGTGCCAGCAGCCAAGGTGGACAGCCAAGCAATCAGCCCCAGCATTTT. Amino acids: CASSQGGQPSNQPQHF.

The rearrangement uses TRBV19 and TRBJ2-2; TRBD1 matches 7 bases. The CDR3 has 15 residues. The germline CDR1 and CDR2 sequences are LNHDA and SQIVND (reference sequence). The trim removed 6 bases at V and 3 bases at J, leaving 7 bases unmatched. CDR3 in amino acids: CASRRQGVDTGELFF. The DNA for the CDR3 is TGTGCCAGTAGGAGACAGGGAGTAGACACCGGGGAGCTGTTTTTT.

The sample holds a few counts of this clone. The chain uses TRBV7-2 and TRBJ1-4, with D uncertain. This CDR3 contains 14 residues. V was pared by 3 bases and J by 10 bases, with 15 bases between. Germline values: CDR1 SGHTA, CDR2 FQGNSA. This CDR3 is CASSFDRLTGKLFF. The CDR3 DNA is TGTGCCAGCAGCTTTGACCGACTAACGGGAAAACTGTTTTTT.

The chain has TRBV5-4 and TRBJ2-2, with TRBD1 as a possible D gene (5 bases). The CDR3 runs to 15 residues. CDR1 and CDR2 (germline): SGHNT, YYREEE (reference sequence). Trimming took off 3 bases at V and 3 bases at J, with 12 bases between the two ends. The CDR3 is CASSYLSTDTGELFF. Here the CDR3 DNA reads TGTGCCAGCAGCTACTTATCGACAGACACCGGGGAGCTGTTTTTT.

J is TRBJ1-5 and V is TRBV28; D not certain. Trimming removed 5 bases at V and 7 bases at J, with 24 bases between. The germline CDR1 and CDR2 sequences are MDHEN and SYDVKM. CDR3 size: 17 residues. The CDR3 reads CASSPIMGRAYRQPQHF. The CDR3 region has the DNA TGTGCCAGCAGTCCTATTATGGGGAGGGCGTATAGACAGCCCCAGCATTTT. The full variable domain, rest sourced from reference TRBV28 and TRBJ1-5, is DVKVTQSSRYLVKRTGEKVFLECVQDMDHENMFWYRQDPGLGLRLIYFSYDVKMKEKGDIPEGYSVSREKKERFSLILESASTNQTSMYLCASSPIMGRAYRQPQHFGDGTRLSIL.

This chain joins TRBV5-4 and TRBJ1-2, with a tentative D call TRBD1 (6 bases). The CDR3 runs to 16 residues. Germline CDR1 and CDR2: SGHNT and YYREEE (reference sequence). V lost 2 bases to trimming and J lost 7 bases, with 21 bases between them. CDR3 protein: CASSLAGGLNAPGYTF. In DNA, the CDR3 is TGTGCCAGCAGCTTAGCGGGGGGGCTGAATGCGCCTGGCTACACCTTC.

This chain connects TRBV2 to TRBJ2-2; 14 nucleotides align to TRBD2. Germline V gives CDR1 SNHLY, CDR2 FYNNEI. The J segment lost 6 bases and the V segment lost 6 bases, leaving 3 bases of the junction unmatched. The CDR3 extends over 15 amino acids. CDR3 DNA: TGTGCCAGCAGGACTAGCGGGGGGGCGGCCGGGGAGCTGTTTTTT. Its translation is CASRTSGGAAGELFF.

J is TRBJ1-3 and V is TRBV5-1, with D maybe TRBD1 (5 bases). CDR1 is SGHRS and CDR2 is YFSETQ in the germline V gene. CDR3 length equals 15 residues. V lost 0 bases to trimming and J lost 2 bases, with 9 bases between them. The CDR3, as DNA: TGCGCCAGCAGCTTGGAAGGGGAACCTGGAAACACCATATATTTT. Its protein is CASSLEGEPGNTIYF.

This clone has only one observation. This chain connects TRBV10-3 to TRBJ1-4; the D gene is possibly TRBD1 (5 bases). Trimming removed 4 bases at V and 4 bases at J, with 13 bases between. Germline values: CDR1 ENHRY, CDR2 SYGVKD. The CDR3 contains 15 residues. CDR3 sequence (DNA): TGTGCCATCAGTGCCCAGCGGGGGAATAATGAAAAACTGTTTTTT. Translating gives CAISAQRGNNEKLFF.

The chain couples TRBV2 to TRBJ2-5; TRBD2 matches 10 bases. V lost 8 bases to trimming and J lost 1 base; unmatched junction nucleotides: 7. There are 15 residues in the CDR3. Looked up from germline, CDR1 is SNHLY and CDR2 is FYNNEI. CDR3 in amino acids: CASPRAGGVQETQYF. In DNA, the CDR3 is TGTGCCAGCCCTAGAGCGGGGGGGGTCCAAGAGACCCAGTACTTC.